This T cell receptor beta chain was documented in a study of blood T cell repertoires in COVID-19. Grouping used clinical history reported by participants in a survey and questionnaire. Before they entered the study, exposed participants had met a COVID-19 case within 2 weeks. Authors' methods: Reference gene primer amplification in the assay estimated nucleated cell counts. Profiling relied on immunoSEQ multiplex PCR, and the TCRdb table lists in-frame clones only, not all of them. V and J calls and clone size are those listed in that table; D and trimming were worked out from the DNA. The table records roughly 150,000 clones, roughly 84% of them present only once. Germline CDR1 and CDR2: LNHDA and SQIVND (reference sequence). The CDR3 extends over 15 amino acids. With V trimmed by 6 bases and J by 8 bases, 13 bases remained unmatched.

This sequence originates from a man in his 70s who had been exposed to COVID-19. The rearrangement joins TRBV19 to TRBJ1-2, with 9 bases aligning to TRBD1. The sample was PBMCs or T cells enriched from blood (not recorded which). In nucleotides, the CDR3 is TGTGCCAGTAGCCGGACAGGGGCTTCATTAGAAGGCTACACCTTC. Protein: CASSRTGASLEGYTF.